A selection of T cell receptor beta chains follows, all from one sample in a study of blood T cells in healthy people across ages. TCRdb called the 5' RACE reads again in MiXCR, with one record for every CDR3 protein. The data contain 1,800,000 or so distinct CDR3 sequences, around 42% of them singletons. Sequenced input: blood. These receptor sequences come from a human donor in good health. The CDR3 runs from the conserved cysteine through the conserved F or W. The order of the fields is J gene, V gene, D gene, clone size, CDR3 protein, CDR3 DNA. A D gene is named only where the DNA matches it firmly. For some rows the clone size is stated as once, few or many, or as a class when expanded; others skip it.

TRBJ1-5,TRBV28,.,.,CASSLWGAGLNQPQHF,TGTGCCAGCAGTTTGTGGGGTGCGGGATTGAATCAGCCCCAGCATTTT
TRBJ2-7,TRBV7-2,TRBD1,few,CASSLIRQGYEQYF,TGTGCCAGCAGCTTAATCCGACAGGGCTACGAGCAGTACTTC
TRBJ1-4,TRBV7-9,.,.,CASSYRGYEKLFF,TGTGCCAGCAGCTACCGGGGCTATGAAAAACTGTTTTTT
TRBJ2-5,TRBV7-9,TRBD1,few,CASSPPGQGMETQYF,TGTGCCAGCAGCCCCCCCGGACAGGGTATGGAGACCCAGTACTTC
TRBJ2-7,TRBV12-3/TRBV12-4,TRBD1,few,CASSPGTGVAYEQYF,TGTGCCAGCAGCCCCGGGACAGGGGTCGCCTACGAGCAGTACTTC
TRBJ1-2,TRBV4-3,.,.,CASSQDTGYYGYTF,TGCGCCAGCAGCCAAGATACGGGCTACTATGGCTACACCTTC
TRBJ2-4,TRBV28,.,.,CASSLHGTGTQYF,TGTGCCAGCAGTTTGCACGGAACCGGCACCCAGTACTTC
TRBJ2-3,TRBV7-2,TRBD2,.,CASSLLSSGDVDTQYF,TGTGCCAGCAGCTTATTGTCTAGCGGGGACGTGGATACGCAGTATTTT
TRBJ2-1,TRBV12-3/TRBV12-4,.,.,CASSSFAAASGNEQFF,TGTGCCAGCAGTTCGTTTGCAGCGGCCAGCGGCAATGAGCAGTTCTTC
TRBJ2-5,TRBV7-9,TRBD2,.,CASSGGTSERTQYF,TGTGCCAGCAGCGGGGGGACTAGCGAACGGACCCAGTACTTC
TRBJ1-2,TRBV7-9,TRBD1,.,CASSLESTGALLGYTF,TGTGCCAGCAGCTTAGAGTCCACAGGGGCACTCCTTGGCTACACCTTC
TRBJ2-3,TRBV4-3,TRBD2,few,CASSHGLAGRTDTQYF,TGCGCCAGCAGCCATGGGTTAGCGGGCCGCACAGATACGCAGTATTTT
TRBJ2-5,TRBV15,.,few,CATSRDPAEETQYF,TGTGCCACCAGCAGAGATCCCGCGGAGGAGACCCAGTACTTC
TRBJ2-3,TRBV11-2,TRBD2,.,CASSPQGGTGTSGAPLDTQYF,TGTGCCAGCAGCCCCCAGGGTGGAACCGGGACTAGCGGGGCGCCTCTCGATACGCAGTATTTT
TRBJ2-1,TRBV6-2/TRBV6-3,TRBD2,.,CASDLYGGRGNEQFF,TGTGCCAGCGATCTGTACGGCGGGAGAGGCAATGAGCAGTTCTTC
TRBJ2-5,TRBV4-3,TRBD2,.,CASSQSGLAGTKETQYF,TGCGCCAGCAGCCAATCGGGACTAGCGGGGACAAAAGAGACCCAGTACTTC
TRBJ1-4,TRBV7-2,.,few,CASSLAHIATNEKLFF,TGTGCCAGCAGCTTAGCACACATTGCAACTAATGAAAAACTGTTTTTT
TRBJ1-2,TRBV7-2,.,.,CTSSLSLDYGYTF,TGTACCAGCAGCTTATCCCTCGACTATGGCTACACCTTC
TRBJ1-2,TRBV20-1,.,.,CSASDPGQGRTEGYTF,TGCAGTGCGTCTGATCCAGGGCAGGGAAGGACGGAAGGCTACACCTTC
TRBJ2-5,TRBV6-2/TRBV6-3,.,few,CASSQTLAQETQYF,TGTGCCAGCAGTCAGACCCTAGCCCAAGAGACCCAGTACTTC
TRBJ2-1,TRBV9,.,few,CASSAQGGTLYNEQFF,TGTGCCAGCAGCGCGCAGGGCGGAACTCTCTACAATGAGCAGTTCTTC
TRBJ2-7,TRBV7-2,TRBD2,.,CASSLASGLAGTEQYF,TGTGCCAGCAGCTTAGCGTCGGGACTAGCGGGGACGGAGCAGTACTTC
TRBJ2-1,TRBV11-2,.,.,CASTDRLEQFF,TGTGCCAGCACCGACCGGTTGGAGCAGTTCTTC
TRBJ1-2,TRBV6-1,TRBD1,many,CASTYRGPNYGYTF,TGTGCCAGCACTTACAGGGGGCCCAACTATGGCTACACCTTC
TRBJ1-2,TRBV6-6,.,.,CASTDADAFTGYTF,TGTGCCAGCACTGACGCGGACGCATTCACGGGCTACACCTTC
TRBJ2-1,TRBV10-3,TRBD2,few,CAISEASGSFHEQFF,TGTGCCATCAGTGAGGCTAGCGGGTCATTCCATGAGCAGTTCTTC
TRBJ1-2,TRBV7-8,.,.,CASSFQTANYGYTF,TGTGCCAGCAGCTTCCAGACGGCGAACTATGGCTACACCTTC
TRBJ2-7,TRBV6-6,TRBD1,.,CASSFQTGRLREQYF,TGTGCCAGCAGTTTCCAGACAGGGCGGTTGAGAGAGCAGTACTTC
TRBJ1-2,TRBV7-9,.,.,CASSSERSGYTF,TGTGCCAGCAGCTCGGAACGGAGTGGCTACACCTTC
TRBJ1-2,TRBV11-1,.,few,CASSLTGQNYGYTF,TGTGCCAGCAGCTTAACCGGTCAAAACTATGGCTACACCTTC
TRBJ2-5,TRBV10-3,TRBD1,.,CAAGDSQETQYF,TGTGCCGCCGGGGACAGCCAAGAGACCCAGTACTTC
TRBJ2-1,TRBV20-1,.,many,CSARDPRRGDYNEQFF,TGCAGTGCTAGAGATCCTCGCCGAGGGGACTACAATGAGCAGTTCTTC
TRBJ2-3,TRBV2,TRBD2,.,CASSDGGGSTDTQYF,TGTGCCAGCAGTGACGGCGGGGGTAGCACAGATACGCAGTATTTT
TRBJ2-1,TRBV5-5,.,.,CASSHHPGSDEQFF,TGTGCCAGCAGCCATCATCCGGGAAGCGATGAGCAGTTCTTC
TRBJ2-3,TRBV6-6,TRBD2,.,CASSRSGLAGGDTQYF,TGTGCCAGCAGCCGGTCGGGACTAGCGGGTGGAGATACGCAGTATTTT
TRBJ2-4,TRBV5-1,.,.,CASSLRPGRSPMEQYF,TGCGCCAGCAGCTTGAGGCCGGGACGGAGCCCGATGGAGCAGTACTTC
TRBJ2-5,TRBV20-1,TRBD2,many,CSARHSGGRWETQYF,TGCAGTGCTAGACACAGCGGGGGAAGATGGGAGACCCAGTACTTC